This TCR beta chain was captured by sequencing in a study of blood T cell repertoires in COVID-19. Study overall: The analysed material was cDNA or gDNA that came from T cells, B-cell-depleted T cells, or PBMCs.

As originally analysed: Reference gene primer amplification gave estimated nucleated cell counts. Generated by immunoSEQ multiplex PCR, the TCRdb table keeps only in-frame clones and is missing some. V, J and clone size are taken as reported in that table, and D and trimming were inferred from the DNA itself. The data contain roughly 170,000 clones, less than 85% of them singletons. CDR3 size: 16 residues. Germline V gives CDR1 SEHNR, CDR2 FQNEAQ (reference sequence). V dropped 5 bases and J dropped 1; count of bases not matched to a gene: 7. The sample was peripheral blood. The clonotype was recovered from a human donor in a cohort sampled during active COVID-19. The chain uses TRBV7-9 and TRBJ1-4; TRBD1 matches 7 bases. The CDR3 DNA is TGTGCCAGCAGCCCAACGGGACAGTTAACTAATGAAAAACTGTTTTTT. It yields the protein CASSPTGQLTNEKLFF.